This T cell receptor (beta chain) was sequenced during a study of T cell responses to AZD1222 COVID-19 vaccine. As for the study in general: Analyses pooled second doses at about 4 or about 12 weeks.

Sequencing used immunoSEQ multiplex PCR; TCRdb keeps in-frame clones, though not all of them. The table includes 110,000 to 150,000 clones, about 90% detected once. Trimming removed 5 bases at V and 4 bases at J, with 19 bases between. From germline, CDR1 is SEHNR and CDR2 FQNEAQ (reference sequence). CDR3 size: 16 residues. With regard to this clone: Its antigen remains unidentified.

Study outcomes and limitations: The CD4 TCRs associated with vaccination extended across spike and predominated at 160-218 and 743-854. Baseline testing showed seropositivity in only five or six AZD1222 recipients. When two AZD1222 doses had been given, Spike-specific TCR breadth and depth rose.

The sample was peripheral blood, taken on day 0 of AZD1222 vaccination. The gene calls are TRBV7-9 and TRBJ2-3, with D possibly being TRBD2 (5 bases). This TCR derives from an adult in good health. CDR3 sequence: CASSLPLPGNADTQYF. CDR3 bases: TGTGCCAGCAGCCTACCCCTCCCGGGAAACGCAGATACGCAGTATTTT.